This TCR beta chain derives from a study of OX40 agonist ivuxolimab in advanced cancers. The wider study: Hepatocellular carcinoma, melanoma, renal cell or head and neck cancer affected the dose-escalation patients. Averaging about 60 years in age, with a range of about 23 to 85, the cohort was about 83% male. Study-wide findings and caveats: Compared with CD4+, CD8+ T cells on average had more expanded clones.

Libraries were prepared by immunoSEQ multiplex PCR; TCRdb keeps only in-frame clonotypes and omits some of them. The sample contains about 33,000 clones, about 92% of which appear only once. The germline V and J ends were trimmed by 5 bases and 4 bases, with 8 bases remaining between them. Germline CDR1 reads MNHEY; CDR2 reads SVGAGI. There are 13 residues in the CDR3. In the case of this clone: Its cognate antigen is unknown.

The sequence came from an adult with an advanced solid tumor such as melanoma, head and neck, liver or kidney cancer. The chain carries TRBV6-5 and TRBJ2-2; D unresolved. This specimen was CD4+ or CD8+ T cells sorted from blood, taken in a trial of the OX40 agonist ivuxolimab. DNA of the CDR3: TGTGCCAGCAGTATAAGGGTCACCGGGGAGCTGTTTTTT. Translation gives CASSIRVTGELFF.